This TCR beta chain derives from a study of T-cell reconstitution after alpha-beta-depleted transplantation in children. Ten or more counts support this clonotype. J gave up 5 bases and V 7 bases, and 17 bases lay outside the gene matches. Germline CDR1 is MNHEY and CDR2 is SVGAGI. The CDR3 is made up of 19 amino acids. Using unique molecular identifiers, the investigators prepared the TCRbeta library. TCRdb reanalysed the PCR reads using MiXCR and keeps one entry per CDR3 protein. The sample lists approximately 88,000 distinct CDR3 sequences; approximately 12% were seen once. This clonotype was sampled from a human donor who donated a stem cell graft to a child with inherited bone marrow failure. Source: PBMCs from the stem cell graft donor, taken from the stem cell graft. The chain couples TRBV6-5 to TRBJ2-2; 12 bases map to TRBD2. The CDR3 DNA follows: TGTGCCAGCAACACAAGGCGAGGACTAGCGGGACGAAGGACCGGGGAGCTGTTTTTT. Translation gives CASNTRRGLAGRRTGELFF.